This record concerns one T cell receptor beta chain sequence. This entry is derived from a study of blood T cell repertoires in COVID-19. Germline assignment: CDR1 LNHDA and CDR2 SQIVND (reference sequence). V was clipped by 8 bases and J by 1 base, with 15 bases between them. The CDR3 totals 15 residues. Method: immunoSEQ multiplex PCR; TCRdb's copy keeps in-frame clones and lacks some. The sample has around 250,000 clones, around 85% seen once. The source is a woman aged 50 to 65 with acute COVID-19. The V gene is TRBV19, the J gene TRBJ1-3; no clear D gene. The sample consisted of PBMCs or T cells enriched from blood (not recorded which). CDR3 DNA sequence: TGTGCCAGTCACCGACTCGGGAATTCTGGAAACACCATATATTTT. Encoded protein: CASHRLGNSGNTIYF.